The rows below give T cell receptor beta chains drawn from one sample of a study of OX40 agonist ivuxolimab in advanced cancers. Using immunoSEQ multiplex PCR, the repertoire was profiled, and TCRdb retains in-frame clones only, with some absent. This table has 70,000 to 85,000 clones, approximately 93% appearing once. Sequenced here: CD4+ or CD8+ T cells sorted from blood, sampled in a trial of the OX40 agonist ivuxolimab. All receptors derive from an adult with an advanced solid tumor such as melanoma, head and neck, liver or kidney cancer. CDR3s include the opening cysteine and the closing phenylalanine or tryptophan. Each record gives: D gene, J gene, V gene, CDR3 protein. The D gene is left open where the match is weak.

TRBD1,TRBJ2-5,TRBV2,CASKAGGYRGRETQYF
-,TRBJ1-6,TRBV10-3,CAISESSVSYNSPLHF
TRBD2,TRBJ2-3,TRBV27,CASSLGTSGRDTQYF
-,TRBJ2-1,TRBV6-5,CASSYLTEGEQFF
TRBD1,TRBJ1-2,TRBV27,CASSIYQGADGYTF
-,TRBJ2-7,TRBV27,CASRLQGHRLYEQYF
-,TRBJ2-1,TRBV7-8,CASTIEGPYNEQFF
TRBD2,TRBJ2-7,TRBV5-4,CASSLGLAGGSIYEQYF
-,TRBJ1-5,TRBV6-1,CASSESVISNQPQHF
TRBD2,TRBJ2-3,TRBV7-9,CASSLARRLAGDTQYF
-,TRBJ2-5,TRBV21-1,CASSHNLIRTSGRAPFMETQYF
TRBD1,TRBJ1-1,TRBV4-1,CASSQWTGGANTEAFF
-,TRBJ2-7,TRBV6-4,CASSEDPAYEQYF
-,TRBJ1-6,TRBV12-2,CASRYRVGGNSPLHF
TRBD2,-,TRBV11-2,CASSLMASGSFYEQYF
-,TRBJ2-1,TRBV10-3,CAISFSGDTNEQFF
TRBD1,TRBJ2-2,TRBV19,CASTPGQGSTGELFF
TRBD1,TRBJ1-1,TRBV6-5,CASSYTGGNTEAFF
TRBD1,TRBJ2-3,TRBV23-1,CASSDQGAPAPSTDTQYF
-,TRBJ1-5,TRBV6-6,CATTGGVSNQPQHF
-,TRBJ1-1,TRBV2,CASSGGLNTEAFF
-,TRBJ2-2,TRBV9,CASSVGGGVATGELFF
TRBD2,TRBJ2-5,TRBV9,CASSVGRLAGKETQYF
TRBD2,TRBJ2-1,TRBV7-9,CASISKAGPYNEQFF
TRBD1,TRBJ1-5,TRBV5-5,CASSFWPDRGDDQPQHF
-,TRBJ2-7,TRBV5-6,CASSSDHFYYEQYF